This T cell receptor beta chain was documented in a study of T-cell reconstitution after alpha-beta-depleted transplantation in children. Trimming shortened V by 1 base and J by 4 bases, and 11 bases separated the two germline ends. CDR3 size: 15 residues. Germline CDR1 is SEHNR and CDR2 is FQNEAQ (reference sequence). A library of TCRbeta sequences, prepared with unique molecular identifiers, was generated. TCRdb re-called the PCR reads with MiXCR, one entry per CDR3 protein. The table includes some 290,000 distinct CDR3 sequences, 9.9% detected once. This clonotype was recorded at least ten times. This rearrangement joins TRBV7-9 to TRBJ2-1, with D possibly TRBD2 on 6 matching bases. The specimen was PBMCs from the stem cell graft donor, collected from the stem cell graft. The TCR was taken from a human donor who donated a stem cell graft to a child with SCID. The CDR3 nucleotides read TGTGCCAGCAGCTTAGACGGGGGATCGTACAATGAGCAGTTCTTC. As protein: CASSLDGGSYNEQFF.